The 32 T cell receptor beta chains reported below all come from one sample, sequenced in a study of cytomegalovirus exposure and HLA in healthy donors. 13 Jbeta primers and 60 Vbeta primers were used for the PCR. Clones were sequenced by immunoSEQ multiplex PCR, and TCRdb holds only the in-frame ones, with some missing. In the table there are about 180,000 clones, about four fifths of which are singletons. The sample was PBMCs. Receptors were obtained from a woman between 45 and 65 years old in good health and CMV-seropositive.

This chain links TRBV10-2 with TRBJ1-2; 9 nucleotides match TRBD1. Unmatched junction bases numbered 9, after V lost 4 bases and J lost 12 bases. Germline V CDR1 and CDR2: WSHSY, SAAADI. The CDR3 covers 13 residues. The CDR3 nucleotides are TGCGCCAGCAGTGTGGAGACAGGGGGTCGAAACACCTTC. Translating gives CASSVETGGRNTF.

This rearrangement joins TRBV28 to TRBJ2-5; 7 bases line up with TRBD1. V shed 10 bases and J 1 base; nucleotides not matched to a gene: 6. The CDR3 consists of 13 residues. Germline V lookup: CDR1 MDHEN, CDR2 SYDVKM. The CDR3 nucleotides read TGTGCCACCTCCCGGGACAGCCAAGAGACCCAGTACTTC. Protein product: CATSRDSQETQYF.

The chain couples TRBV10-3 to TRBJ1-1; D possibly corresponds to TRBD1 (6 bases). The CDR3 is made up of 14 amino acids. Germline CDR1 is ENHRY and CDR2 is SYGVKD. Trimming removed 5 bases from V and 4 bases from J, with 14 bases in between. CDR3 sequence: CAISQQGGGTEAFF. The CDR3 DNA follows: TGTGCCATCAGTCAACAGGGCGGGGGCACTGAAGCTTTCTTT.

The chain combines TRBV2 with TRBJ1-5, with 9 bases lining up with TRBD1. Germline V gene data show CDR1 as SNHLY and CDR2 as FYNNEI. Unmatched junction bases numbered 8, after V lost 5 bases and J lost 3 bases. CDR3 length: 16 residues. CDR3 sequence reads: CASSPGQGGINQPQHF. As DNA, the CDR3 is TGTGCCAGCAGTCCGGGACAGGGAGGGATCAATCAGCCCCAGCATTTT.

The chain combines TRBV5-1 with TRBJ1-6, with 8 bases lining up with TRBD1. The CDR3 consists of 15 residues. Unmatched junction bases numbered 10, after V lost 6 bases and J lost 8 bases. Germline V gene data show CDR1 as SGHRS and CDR2 as YFSETQ. For the CDR3, the DNA is TGCGCCAGCACCCTGACAGGGGTTGTTTATTCACCCCTCCACTTT. Amino acid sequence: CASTLTGVVYSPLHF.

V is TRBV19 and J is TRBJ1-1; a weak D match, TRBD1 (6 bases). Between the trimmed V and J ends, which lost 11 bases and 1 base, there was a span of 20 bases. This CDR3 contains 15 residues. Germline CDR1 and CDR2: LNHDA and SQIVND (reference sequence). As DNA, the CDR3 is TGTGCCTCCAGGCCCGGGGGGGGGCCGAACACTGAAGCTTTCTTT. Translating gives CASRPGGGPNTEAFF.

The J gene is TRBJ1-6, the V gene TRBV14; possibly TRBD1 for D (6 bases). Trimming cost V 2 bases and J 7 bases, with 12 bases left between them. The CDR3 consists of 15 residues. Germline CDR1 is SGHDN and CDR2 is FVKESK. The CDR3 DNA reads TGTGCCAGCAGCCAACACACAGGGTCGAATTCACCCCTCCACTTT. This encodes CASSQHTGSNSPLHF.

This clone occurred a few times. V gene TRBV29-1 combines with J gene TRBJ1-1, with unresolved D. Germline assignment: CDR1 SQVTM and CDR2 ANQGSEA. Trimming removed 1 base from V and 2 bases from J, with 8 bases in between. The CDR3 totals 13 residues. CDR3 amino acids: CSVEGRLNTEAFF. CDR3 in DNA: TGCAGCGTTGAAGGGCGGCTCAACACTGAAGCTTTCTTT.

The V call is TRBV5-1, the J call TRBJ2-5; TRBD1 is a possible D gene (6 bases). The J call may be wrong; the DNA end is better matched by TRBJ2-7. The CDR3 runs 16 residues. CDR1 is SGHRS and CDR2 is YFSETQ in the germline V gene. CDR3 nucleotide sequence: TGCGCCAGCAGCTCCCGGGACACTGAGGGGTCCTACGAGCAGTACTTC. Translated, it gives CASSSRDTEGSYEQYF.

The V gene is TRBV7-2, the J gene TRBJ2-3; 9 nucleotides align to TRBD2. Germline loops: CDR1 SGHTA, CDR2 FQGNSA. This CDR3 region has 13 residues. Trimming took 5 bases from V and 8 from J; bases not matched to a gene: 5. DNA of the CDR3: TGTGCCAGCAGCACACCGACTAGCGGTACGCAGTATTTT. Encoded protein: CASSTPTSGTQYF.

The chain has TRBV11-2 and TRBJ2-5; maybe TRBD2 (5 bases). The CDR3 is 13 amino acids. Trimming removed 2 bases at V and 5 bases at J, with 9 bases between. Germline V gene sequence: CDR1 SGHAT, CDR2 FQNNGV. Here the CDR3 DNA reads TGTGCCAGCAGCTTACGGGGTTTGGAGACCCAGTACTTC. Protein sequence: CASSLRGLETQYF.

This chain connects TRBV7-2 to TRBJ2-4; D is perhaps TRBD1 (5 bases). This CDR3 comprises 14 residues. Germline assignment: CDR1 SGHTA and CDR2 FQGNSA. The ends were cut back, 5 bases at V and 7 bases at J, with 15 bases in the middle. This chain's CDR3 is CASSPNLRANIQYF. CDR3 sequence (DNA): TGTGCCAGCAGCCCAAATCTCAGGGCGAACATTCAGTACTTC. Combining the CDR3 with reference TRBV7-2 and TRBJ2-4 gives the whole variable domain GAGVSQSPSNKVTEKGKDVELRCDPISGHTALYWYRQSLGQGLEFLIYFQGNSAPDKSGLPSDRFSAERTGGSVSTLTIQRTQQEDSAVYLCASSPNLRANIQYFGAGTRLSVL.

This rearrangement joins TRBV19 to TRBJ1-5; D might be TRBD1 (5 bases). Trimming took off 5 bases at V and 5 bases at J, with 19 bases between the two ends. The CDR3 extends over 16 amino acids. Looked up from germline, CDR1 is LNHDA and CDR2 is SQIVND (reference sequence). The CDR3, as DNA: TGTGCCAGTAGTGGCAGGCTTATAGGGGATCATCAGCCCCAGCATTTT. This translates into CASSGRLIGDHQPQHF.

The V gene is TRBV28, the J gene TRBJ2-7; TRBD2 aligns across 13 bases. The junction had 6 bases not matched to a gene; V was cut back by 6 bases and J by 4 bases. The CDR3 runs 15 residues. CDR1 and CDR2 from the germline V gene are MDHEN and SYDVKM. CDR3 sequence: CASRVTSGRVYEQYF. As DNA, the CDR3 is TGTGCCAGCAGGGTTACTAGCGGGAGGGTGTACGAGCAGTACTTC.

The chain combines TRBV27 with TRBJ1-5; D is ambiguous. The CDR3 is 12 amino acids. From germline, CDR1 is MNHEY and CDR2 SMNVEV (reference sequence). Trimming removed 8 bases at V and 2 bases at J, with 7 bases between. The CDR3 is CASGRGNQPQHF. The CDR3 DNA reads TGTGCCAGCGGGAGGGGCAATCAGCCCCAGCATTTT.

V usage is TRBV5-6 and J usage is TRBJ2-1, with no clear D. The CDR3 covers 12 residues. CDR1 and CDR2 (germline): SGHDT, YYEEEE. V dropped 5 bases and J dropped 6 bases, with 9 bases sitting between them. CDR3 residues: CASRTIRNEQFF. The CDR3 bases are TGTGCCAGCAGAACTATCCGCAATGAGCAGTTCTTC.

V is TRBV5-4 and J is TRBJ2-3, with TRBD2 identical over 12 bases. CDR1 and CDR2 from the germline V gene are SGHNT and YYREEE (reference sequence). The J segment lost 2 bases and the V segment lost 3 bases, leaving 4 bases of the junction unmatched. The CDR3 is made up of 16 amino acids. The CDR3 here is CASSSGLAGDTDTQYF. The CDR3 DNA reads as TGTGCCAGCAGCTCGGGACTAGCGGGCGACACAGATACGCAGTATTTT.

The V call is TRBV6-4, the J call TRBJ1-2; the D is unclear. V was trimmed by 6 bases and J by 8 bases, leaving 16 bases between them. Germline V gene lookup returns CDR1 MRHNA and CDR2 SNTAGT. The CDR3 runs to 13 residues. The CDR3 nucleotides read TGTGCCAGCAGGCCCCCGGTACAGTTCGGCTACACCTTC. Amino acid sequence: CASRPPVQFGYTF.

As DNA, the CDR3 is TGTGCCAGCAGTTACCCCGGGACAGATACGCAGTATTTT. It encodes CASSYPGTDTQYF. This chain uses TRBV6-5 with TRBJ2-3, with D unclear. The CDR3 spans 13 residues. V shed 2 bases and J shed 3 bases, with 6 bases lying between them. CDR1 is MNHEY and CDR2 is SVGAGI in the germline V gene.

DNA for the CDR3: TGTGCCAGCAGCTCTTTAGACAGGGCTTATGGCTACACCTTC. Encoded protein: CASSSLDRAYGYTF. The chain recombines TRBV7-2 with TRBJ1-2, with 7 bases aligning to TRBD1. V dropped 4 bases and J dropped 5; count of bases not matched to a gene: 7. The CDR3 length is 14 residues. The germline V gene has CDR1 SGHTA and CDR2 FQGNSA.

The chain employs TRBV5-5 and TRBJ2-1; 11 bases line up with TRBD2. V shed 1 base, J shed 4 bases, and the junction held 4 bases outside the gene matches. Germline V CDR1 and CDR2: SGHKS, YYEKEE (reference sequence). The CDR3 spans 16 residues. The CDR3 spells CASSLPGLAAYNEQFF. The CDR3 DNA reads TGTGCCAGCAGCTTGCCGGGACTAGCGGCTTACAATGAGCAGTTCTTC.

The rearrangement joins TRBV7-3 to TRBJ2-5, with D maybe TRBD1 (6 bases). Deletions cut 5 bases from V and 5 bases from J, with 12 bases between. The CDR3 loop spans 13 amino acids. The germline V gene has CDR1 SGHTA and CDR2 FQGTGA. The CDR3 coding sequence is TGTGCCAGCAGCCCAGGACAGTTGGAGACCCAGTACTTC. It yields the protein CASSPGQLETQYF.

Only one count was recorded for this clone. The chain carries TRBV28 and TRBJ1-5, with TRBD1 matching over 9 bases. CDR3 length: 13 amino acids. The germline CDR1 and CDR2 sequences are MDHEN and SYDVKM. After removal of 4 bases from V and 6 bases from J, the junction contained 1 base not matched to a gene. DNA for the CDR3: TGTGCCAGCAGTTGGACAGGGGTTCAGCCCCAGCATTTT. Amino acid sequence: CASSWTGVQPQHF.

This chain uses TRBV11-3 with TRBJ1-1; 7 nucleotides match TRBD1. Germline CDR1 is SGHNT and CDR2 is YENEEA. The junction had 4 bases not matched to a gene; V was cut back by 1 base and J by 5 bases. The CDR3 is 14 residues long. CDR3 sequence: CASSLAGQQTEAFF. The DNA for the CDR3 is TGTGCCAGCAGCTTAGCGGGACAGCAGACTGAAGCTTTCTTT. The whole variable domain, filled in from reference TRBV11-3 and TRBJ1-1, reads EAGVVQSPRYKIIEKKQPVAFWCNPISGHNTLYWYLQNLGQGPELLIRYENEEAVDDSQLPKDRFSAERLKGVDSTLKIQPAELGDSAVYLCASSLAGQQTEAFFGQGTRLTVV.

V is TRBV18 and J is TRBJ2-1, with 9 nucleotides matching TRBD1. The CDR3 loop spans 14 amino acids. J was trimmed by 4 bases and V by 6 bases; bases with no gene match: 4. Germline assignment: CDR1 KGHSH and CDR2 LQKENI. CDR3 DNA: TGTGCCAGCTCTCGGGACAGGGAATACAATGAGCAGTTCTTC. Translating gives CASSRDREYNEQFF.

The table lists this clone with a count of one. The chain employs TRBV4-3 and TRBJ1-2; TRBD1 aligns across 9 bases. V lost 0 bases to trimming and J lost 7 bases; unmatched junction nucleotides: 3. CDR1 is LGHNA, CDR2 YSLEER, per germline. The CDR3 is made up of 14 amino acids. The CDR3 loop is CASSQDTGGPGYTF. CDR3 DNA: TGCGCCAGCAGCCAAGACACAGGGGGCCCTGGCTACACCTTC.

V is TRBV5-5 and J is TRBJ2-7, with 9 bases aligning to TRBD2. The CDR3 contains 16 residues. Germline CDR1 SGHKS, CDR2 YYEKEE (reference sequence). J lost 2 bases, V lost 4 bases, and 10 bases had no gene match. CDR3 coding DNA: TGTGCCAGCAGCCACTTTTTAGCGGGAGAACCCTACGAGCAGTACTTC. Protein: CASSHFLAGEPYEQYF.

This clone appeared once. The V gene is TRBV2, the J gene TRBJ2-2; no reliable D call. Germline V CDR1 and CDR2: SNHLY, FYNNEI. The V end lost 3 bases, the J end lost 6 bases, and 8 bases lay between the germline ends. The CDR3 runs 13 residues. DNA of the CDR3: TGTGCCAGCAGTGAGTTTGTAGCCGGGGAGCTGTTTTTT. It is translated as CASSEFVAGELFF.

This clone was observed a few times. The rearrangement uses TRBV19 and TRBJ1-6, with D possibly TRBD1 on 6 matching bases. CDR3 length equals 15 residues. Looked up from germline, CDR1 is LNHDA and CDR2 is SQIVND (reference sequence). V lost 9 bases and J lost 0, with 12 bases in between. Here the CDR3 DNA reads TGTGCCAGCACCAGGGGTGGCTCCTATAATTCACCCCTCCACTTT. Translating gives CASTRGGSYNSPLHF.

The chain uses TRBV9 and TRBJ2-2; 7 positions agree with TRBD2. Germline V CDR1 and CDR2: SGDLS, YYNGEE. Trimming at V came to 0 bases and at J to 6 bases, leaving 5 bases not matched to a gene. The CDR3 runs 15 residues. Here the CDR3 reads CASSVDGGIAGELFF. The CDR3 DNA sequence: TGTGCCAGCAGCGTAGACGGGGGGATCGCCGGGGAGCTGTTTTTT.

V usage is TRBV4-3 and J usage is TRBJ1-2; TRBD1 agrees at 7 bases. V lost 0 bases and J lost 8; bases outside the gene matches: 6. This CDR3 has 14 residues. Looked up from germline, CDR1 is LGHNA and CDR2 is YSLEER. CDR3 sequence: CASSQDLRGDGYTF. In DNA form, the CDR3 reads TGCGCCAGCAGCCAAGATCTCAGGGGGGACGGCTACACCTTC.

The rearrangement joins TRBV7-9 to TRBJ1-6, with 7 bases matching TRBD1. The CDR3 spans 14 residues. The V segment lost 2 bases and the J segment 13 bases; nucleotides outside the gene matches: 8. The V gene's germline CDR1 is SEHNR and CDR2 FQNEAQ (reference sequence). The CDR3 spells CASSLPRDSGPLHF. CDR3 coding DNA: TGTGCCAGCAGCTTACCCCGGGACAGCGGTCCCCTCCACTTT.